What follows is one TCR beta chain and its context. The method was immunoSEQ multiplex PCR; TCRdb's version includes in-frame clones alone and lacks a portion of them. The table shows some 200,000 clones, with 88% occurring only once. CDR3 length equals 15 residues. V shed 6 bases and J shed 0 bases, with 11 bases lying between them. Looked up from germline, CDR1 is MNHEY and CDR2 is SMNVEV (reference sequence). The data belong to a study of blood T cell repertoires in COVID-19. The sequencing input was peripheral blood. This chain links TRBV27 with TRBJ1-4; no definite D call. This clonotype originated in a man aged 35 to 55 with active or convalescent COVID-19. In nucleotides, the CDR3 is TGTGCCAGCAGGGCATCCGGGACAACTAATGAAAAACTGTTTTTT. It is translated as CASRASGTTNEKLFF.